The rows below give T cell receptor beta chains drawn from one sample of a study of human T cells and chemical hapten exposure. TCRdb reanalysed the reads using MiXCR and keeps one entry per CDR3 protein. The sample yields around 120,000 distinct CDR3 sequences, 8% to 9.5% seen once. The sequencing input was whole blood. These receptors came from a human donor in good health. Some clones in this sample may be carry-over from other donors' samples. CDR3s include the opening cysteine and the closing phenylalanine or tryptophan. A D gene is named only where the DNA matches it firmly. A clone size is listed for some rows: how often the clone was seen (once, few, many), or a class if it is expanded.

size: -; length: 12; J: TRBJ2-2; D: -; V: TRBV6-6; CDR3: CASSSPSRELFF; DNA: TGTGCCAGCAGTTCCCCTAGCCGGGAGCTGTTTTTT
size: few; length: 13; J: TRBJ1-4; D: -; V: TRBV12-3/TRBV12-4; CDR3: CASTLAGHGKLFF; DNA: TGTGCCAGCACCCTTGCGGGACACGGAAAACTGTTTTTT
size: few; length: 22; J: TRBJ2-7; D: TRBD1; V: TRBV2; CDR3: CASSDAMYGGTGTGSSSYEQYF; DNA: TGTGCCAGCAGTGACGCCATGTACGGGGGGACAGGGACGGGGTCTAGCTCCTACGAGCAGTACTTC
size: many; length: 14; J: TRBJ2-7; D: -; V: TRBV5-1; CDR3: CASIRDPSSYEQYF; DNA: TGCGCCAGCATCCGGGACCCTAGCTCCTACGAGCAGTACTTC
size: many; length: 13; J: TRBJ2-7; D: -; V: TRBV12-3/TRBV12-4; CDR3: CASSLTRNYEQYF; DNA: TGTGCCAGCAGTTTAACCAGGAACTACGAGCAGTACTTC
size: many; length: 16; J: TRBJ2-5; D: TRBD2; V: TRBV11-1; CDR3: CASSFRAGGQQETQYF; DNA: TGTGCCAGCAGCTTCCGAGCGGGGGGTCAACAAGAGACCCAGTACTTC
size: many; length: 15; J: TRBJ1-3; D: TRBD1; V: TRBV10-3; CDR3: CAISPGQALWDTIYF; DNA: TGTGCCATCAGCCCGGGACAGGCGCTTTGGGACACCATATATTTT
size: many; length: 13; J: TRBJ1-1; D: TRBD1; V: TRBV20-1; CDR3: CSATRGREAEAFF; DNA: TGCAGTGCAACCAGGGGGCGGGAGGCTGAAGCTTTCTTT
size: -; length: 16; J: TRBJ2-7; D: TRBD2; V: TRBV20-1; CDR3: CSASLPGLAGGREQYF; DNA: TGCAGTGCTAGCCTTCCGGGACTAGCGGGGGGGCGCGAGCAGTACTTC
size: many; length: 15; J: TRBJ1-1; D: -; V: TRBV7-8; CDR3: CASSLDRGVDTEAFF; DNA: TGTGCCAGCAGCTTAGATAGGGGAGTGGACACTGAAGCTTTCTTT
size: few; length: 14; J: TRBJ2-5; D: -; V: TRBV5-1; CDR3: CASSFSTYQETQYF; DNA: TGCGCCAGCAGCTTCAGCACTTACCAAGAGACCCAGTACTTC
size: many; length: 14; J: TRBJ1-1; D: TRBD1; V: TRBV29-1; CDR3: CSARTGLLDTEAFF; DNA: TGCAGCGCGAGGACAGGGCTGTTGGACACTGAAGCTTTCTTT
size: -; length: 15; J: TRBJ1-1; D: TRBD1; V: TRBV10-3; CDR3: CAIKPGQAMNTEAFF; DNA: TGTGCCATCAAACCGGGACAGGCCATGAACACTGAAGCTTTCTTT
size: few; length: 19; J: TRBJ2-1; D: TRBD1; V: TRBV2; CDR3: CASSEASRDRGLAYNEQFF; DNA: TGTGCCAGCAGTGAAGCGTCCCGGGACAGGGGGCTGGCATACAATGAGCAGTTCTTC
size: many; length: 13; J: TRBJ2-7; D: -; V: TRBV12-3/TRBV12-4; CDR3: CASRDISSYEQYF; DNA: TGTGCCAGCAGGGACATCAGCTCCTACGAGCAGTACTTC
size: -; length: 11; J: TRBJ1-2; D: -; V: TRBV20-1; CDR3: CSADLNYGYTF; DNA: TGCAGTGCCGACCTTAACTATGGCTACACCTTC
size: few; length: 14; J: TRBJ2-1; D: TRBD2; V: TRBV20-1; CDR3: CSALTSGVYNEQFF; DNA: TGCAGTGCTTTAACTAGCGGAGTTTACAATGAGCAGTTCTTC
size: many; length: 16; J: TRBJ1-1; D: -; V: TRBV15; CDR3: CATREVPLQGKTEAFF; DNA: TGTGCCACCAGAGAAGTCCCCTTACAGGGTAAGACTGAAGCTTTCTTT
size: few; length: 14; J: TRBJ1-4; D: TRBD1; V: TRBV7-2; CDR3: CASSIQGQNEKLFF; DNA: TGTGCCAGCAGCATACAGGGACAGAATGAAAAACTGTTTTTT
size: many; length: 13; J: TRBJ1-1; D: -; V: TRBV6-6; CDR3: CASSYDRGTEAFF; DNA: TGTGCCAGCAGTTACGATAGGGGCACTGAAGCTTTCTTT
size: many; length: 13; J: TRBJ1-5; D: -; V: TRBV9; CDR3: CASGRRPNQPQHF; DNA: TGTGCCAGCGGGAGACGGCCAAATCAGCCCCAGCATTTT
size: few; length: 15; J: TRBJ2-1; D: TRBD1; V: TRBV11-2; CDR3: CASSSTGANYNEQFF; DNA: TGTGCCAGCAGCTCGACAGGGGCGAACTACAATGAGCAGTTCTTC
size: -; length: 14; J: TRBJ2-2; D: TRBD1; V: TRBV5-1; CDR3: CASTRTGDVGELFF; DNA: TGCGCCAGCACCAGGACAGGGGATGTCGGGGAGCTGTTTTTT
size: few; length: 15; J: TRBJ2-3; D: TRBD2; V: TRBV27; CDR3: CASRKAGGRTDTQYF; DNA: TGTGCCAGCAGGAAAGCGGGGGGTAGGACAGATACGCAGTATTTT
size: many; length: 14; J: TRBJ1-4; D: TRBD1; V: TRBV27; CDR3: CASTTGTGYEKLFF; DNA: TGTGCCAGCACTACCGGGACAGGTTATGAAAAACTGTTTTTT
size: many; length: 14; J: TRBJ2-5; D: -; V: TRBV11-2; CDR3: CASSPPQGEETQYF; DNA: TGTGCCAGCAGCCCCCCCCAGGGCGAGGAGACCCAGTACTTC
size: -; length: 13; J: TRBJ2-1; D: -; V: TRBV9; CDR3: CASSGGTFNEQFF; DNA: TGTGCCAGCAGCGGAGGGACATTCAATGAGCAGTTCTTC
size: many; length: 13; J: TRBJ1-1; D: -; V: TRBV2; CDR3: CASRGAMNTEAFF; DNA: TGTGCCAGCCGCGGCGCCATGAACACTGAAGCTTTCTTT
size: -; length: 15; J: TRBJ2-6; D: TRBD1; V: TRBV2; CDR3: CASSPDRAGANVLTF; DNA: TGTGCCAGCAGTCCGGACAGGGCTGGGGCCAACGTCCTGACTTTC
size: -; length: 11; J: TRBJ2-7; D: -; V: TRBV20-1; CDR3: CSAGDGYEQYF; DNA: TGCAGTGCCGGGGACGGGTACGAGCAGTACTTC
size: -; length: 16; J: TRBJ1-2; D: TRBD1; V: TRBV10-3; CDR3: CAISEGQGAPNYGYTF; DNA: TGTGCCATCAGTGAAGGACAGGGGGCCCCTAACTATGGCTACACCTTC
size: many; length: 15; J: TRBJ1-1; D: TRBD1; V: TRBV6-5; CDR3: CASSGQVQMNTEAFF; DNA: TGTGCCAGCAGCGGACAGGTACAAATGAACACTGAAGCTTTCTTT
size: few; length: 18; J: TRBJ1-2; D: TRBD1; V: TRBV7-9; CDR3: CASSFSPGTEYFNYGYTF; DNA: TGTGCCAGCAGCTTTTCTCCCGGGACAGAATATTTTAACTATGGCTACACCTTC
size: few; length: 16; J: TRBJ2-1; D: -; V: TRBV20-1; CDR3: CSVPKNRERSYNEQFF; DNA: TGCAGTGTTCCTAAAAACAGGGAGAGATCCTACAATGAGCAGTTCTTC
size: -; length: 16; J: TRBJ2-2; D: TRBD2; V: TRBV5-1; CDR3: CASSLSGLAGSGELFF; DNA: TGCGCCAGCAGCTTGTCGGGACTAGCTGGTTCCGGGGAGCTGTTTTTT
size: many; length: 16; J: TRBJ1-1; D: -; V: TRBV12-3/TRBV12-4; CDR3: CASSDQSQGVGTEAFF; DNA: TGTGCCAGCAGCGACCAATCTCAGGGAGTAGGAACTGAAGCTTTCTTT
size: few; length: 15; J: TRBJ2-1; D: -; V: TRBV18; CDR3: CASSPSPESNNEQFF; DNA: TGTGCCAGCTCACCATCTCCGGAGAGTAACAATGAGCAGTTCTTC
size: few; length: 15; J: TRBJ2-2; D: TRBD1; V: TRBV10-3; CDR3: CAIRTGQGETGELFF; DNA: TGTGCCATCAGAACGGGACAGGGTGAAACCGGGGAGCTGTTTTTT
size: many; length: 15; J: TRBJ1-2; D: TRBD1; V: TRBV5-6; CDR3: CASSFSGTGVYGYTF; DNA: TGTGCCAGCAGCTTTTCCGGGACAGGCGTCTATGGCTACACCTTC
size: few; length: 14; J: TRBJ2-3; D: TRBD2; V: TRBV5-1; CDR3: CASSPGLGTDTQYF; DNA: TGCGCCAGCAGCCCAGGACTAGGAACAGATACGCAGTATTTT
size: many; length: 16; J: TRBJ1-3; D: -; V: TRBV12-3/TRBV12-4; CDR3: CASSSSASGSGNTIYF; DNA: TGTGCCAGCAGTTCCTCTGCGAGCGGCTCTGGAAACACCATATATTTT
size: few; length: 13; J: TRBJ2-7; D: -; V: TRBV5-1; CDR3: CASRQGGRYEQYF; DNA: TGCGCCAGCCGACAGGGAGGCAGGTACGAGCAGTACTTC
size: many; length: 15; J: TRBJ2-3; D: -; V: TRBV2; CDR3: CASSELAGSTDTQYF; DNA: TGTGCCAGCAGTGAACTGGCGGGGAGCACAGATACGCAGTATTTT
size: many; length: 15; J: TRBJ1-1; D: -; V: TRBV12-3/TRBV12-4; CDR3: CASSLVGALNTEAFF; DNA: TGTGCCAGCAGTTTAGTAGGGGCCTTGAACACTGAAGCTTTCTTT
size: few; length: 15; J: TRBJ2-5; D: TRBD2; V: TRBV9; CDR3: CASSVEGGRGETQYF; DNA: TGTGCCAGCAGCGTAGAAGGCGGGAGGGGGGAGACCCAGTACTTC
size: many; length: 13; J: TRBJ1-3; D: -; V: TRBV20-1; CDR3: CSASKGKADTIYF; DNA: TGCAGTGCTAGCAAAGGGAAGGCGGACACCATATATTTT
size: -; length: 15; J: TRBJ2-1; D: TRBD2; V: TRBV11-3; CDR3: CASSLRAGGPNEQFF; DNA: TGTGCCAGCAGCTTAAGAGCGGGGGGGCCCAATGAGCAGTTCTTC
size: few; length: 14; J: TRBJ2-7; D: -; V: TRBV7-2; CDR3: CASSLASVSYEQYF; DNA: TGTGCCAGCAGCTTAGCGTCGGTCAGCTACGAGCAGTACTTC
size: few; length: 15; J: TRBJ2-3; D: -; V: TRBV11-2; CDR3: CASSSGGGWTDTQYF; DNA: TGTGCCAGCAGCTCAGGCGGGGGCTGGACAGATACGCAGTATTTT
size: many; length: 16; J: TRBJ1-5; D: TRBD1; V: TRBV19; CDR3: CASTRGQGNSNQPQHF; DNA: TGTGCCAGTACCCGGGGACAGGGGAATAGCAATCAGCCCCAGCATTTT
size: few; length: 11; J: TRBJ2-7; D: -; V: TRBV2; CDR3: CASSSVEEQYF; DNA: TGTGCCAGCAGTTCAGTAGAAGAGCAGTACTTC